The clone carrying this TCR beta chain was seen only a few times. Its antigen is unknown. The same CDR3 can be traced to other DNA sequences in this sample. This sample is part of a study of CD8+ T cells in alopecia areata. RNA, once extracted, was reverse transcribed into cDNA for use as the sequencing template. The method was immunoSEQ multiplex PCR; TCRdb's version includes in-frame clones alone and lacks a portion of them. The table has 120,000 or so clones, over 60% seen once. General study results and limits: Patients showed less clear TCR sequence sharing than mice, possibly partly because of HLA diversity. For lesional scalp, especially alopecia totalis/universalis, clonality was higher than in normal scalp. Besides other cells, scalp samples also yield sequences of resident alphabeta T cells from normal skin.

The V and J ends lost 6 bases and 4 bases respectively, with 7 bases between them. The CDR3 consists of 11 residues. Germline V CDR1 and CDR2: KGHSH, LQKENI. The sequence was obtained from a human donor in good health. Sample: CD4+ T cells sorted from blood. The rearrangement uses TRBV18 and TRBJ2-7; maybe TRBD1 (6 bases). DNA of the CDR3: TGTGCCAGCTCGCAGGGGTACGAGCAGTACTTC. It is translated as CASSQGYEQYF.